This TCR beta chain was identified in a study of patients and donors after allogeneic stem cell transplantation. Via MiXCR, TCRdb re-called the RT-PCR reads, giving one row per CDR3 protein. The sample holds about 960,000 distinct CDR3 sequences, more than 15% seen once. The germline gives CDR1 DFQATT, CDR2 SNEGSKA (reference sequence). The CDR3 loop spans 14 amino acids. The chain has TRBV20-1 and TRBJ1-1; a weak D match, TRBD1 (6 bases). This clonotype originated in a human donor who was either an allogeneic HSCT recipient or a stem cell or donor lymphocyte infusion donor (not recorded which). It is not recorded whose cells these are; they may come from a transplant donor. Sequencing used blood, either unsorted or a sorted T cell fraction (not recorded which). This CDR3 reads CRLQGFVENTEAFF. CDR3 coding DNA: TGCAGGTTACAGGGCTTTGTAGAGAACACTGAAGCTTTCTTT.